This T cell receptor (beta chain) was sequenced for a study of blood T cell repertoires in COVID-19. Study information: Some COVID-19 samples were acute and others convalescent; all came from the United States, Italy and Spain. The cDNA or gDNA used as material had been derived from T cells, B-cell-depleted T cells, or PBMCs.

This clone has just a few counts. V was pared by 3 bases and J by 1 base, with 4 bases of the junction left unmatched. The CDR3 is 15 amino acids. CDR1 and CDR2 from the germline V gene are KGHDR and SFDVKD. In the study's own analysis: Amplification from reference gene primers served as the basis for estimated nucleated cell counts. Libraries were prepared by immunoSEQ multiplex PCR; TCRdb keeps only in-frame clonotypes and omits some of them. V and J calls and clone size are given by that table; D and trimming were obtained from the DNA. The sample lists 270,000 or so clones; less than 85% were seen once.

Material for sequencing was peripheral blood. The V and J genes are TRBV24-1 and TRBJ1-1; 7 bases are a match to TRBD1. The TCR was taken from a woman in her late teens or twenties with acute or convalescent COVID-19. The CDR3 DNA reads as TGTGCCACCAGTGATCCAAGACAGGGGAACACTGAAGCTTTCTTT. Its translation: CATSDPRQGNTEAFF.